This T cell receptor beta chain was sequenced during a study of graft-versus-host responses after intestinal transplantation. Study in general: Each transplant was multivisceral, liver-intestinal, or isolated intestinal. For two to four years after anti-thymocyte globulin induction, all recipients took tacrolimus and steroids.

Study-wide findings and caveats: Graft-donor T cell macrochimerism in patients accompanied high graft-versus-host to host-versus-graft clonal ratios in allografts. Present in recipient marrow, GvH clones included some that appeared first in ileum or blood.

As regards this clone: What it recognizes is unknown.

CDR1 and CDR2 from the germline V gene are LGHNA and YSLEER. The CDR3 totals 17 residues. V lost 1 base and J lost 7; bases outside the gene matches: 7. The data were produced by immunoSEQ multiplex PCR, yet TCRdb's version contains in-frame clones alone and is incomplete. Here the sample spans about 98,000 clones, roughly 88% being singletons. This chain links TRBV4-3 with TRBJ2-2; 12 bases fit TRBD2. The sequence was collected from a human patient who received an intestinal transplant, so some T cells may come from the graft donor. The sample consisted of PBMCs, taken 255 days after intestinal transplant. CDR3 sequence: CASSQVLAGGGSGELFF. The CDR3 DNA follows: TGCGCCAGCAGCCAAGTACTAGCGGGGGGCGGGAGCGGGGAGCTGTTTTTT.